Below, 32 T cell receptor beta chains from the same sample are listed, as sequenced in a study of blood T cell repertoires in COVID-19. TCRdb keeps only in-frame clones here, not all; method: immunoSEQ multiplex PCR. The table includes about 70,000 clones, approximately 90% detected once. The sequencing input was peripheral blood. The receptors derive from a human donor in a cohort sampled during active COVID-19.

This clone is a singleton in its sample. The V gene is TRBV5-4, the J gene TRBJ2-3; 7 bases match TRBD2. CDR1 and CDR2 (germline): SGHNT, YYREEE (reference sequence). The CDR3 totals 16 residues. V lost 0 bases and J lost 0; bases outside the gene matches: 4. The CDR3 sequence is CASSLDGGSSTDTQYF. The DNA for the CDR3 is TGTGCCAGCAGCTTGGACGGGGGGTCGAGCACAGATACGCAGTATTTT.

The chain combines TRBV13 with TRBJ2-3, with D perhaps matching TRBD2 (5 bases). The germline V and J ends were trimmed by 3 bases and 2 bases, with 18 bases remaining between them. The CDR3 is 17 residues long. CDR1 is PRHDT and CDR2 is FYEKMQ in the germline V gene (reference sequence). The CDR3 bases are TGTGCCAGCAGCTTGTTGATGAGAGAGGGCGACACAGATACGCAGTATTTT. Amino acids: CASSLLMREGDTDTQYF.

The chain has TRBV28 and TRBJ1-1, with D unclear. The length of the CDR3 is 13 residues. Germline CDR1 and CDR2: MDHEN and SYDVKM. Trimming took off 5 bases at V and 1 base at J, with 8 bases between the two ends. The CDR3 DNA reads TGTGCCAGCAGTGGGCTTGAGAACACTGAAGCTTTCTTT. Residues: CASSGLENTEAFF. Supplemented by reference TRBV28 and TRBJ1-1, the full variable domain reads DVKVTQSSRYLVKRTGEKVFLECVQDMDHENMFWYRQDPGLGLRLIYFSYDVKMKEKGDIPEGYSVSREKKERFSLILESASTNQTSMYLCASSGLENTEAFFGQGTRLTVV.

The chain has TRBV2 and TRBJ1-4; TRBD1 is a possible D gene (5 bases). V was trimmed by 5 bases and J by 8 bases, leaving 15 bases between them. Germline loops: CDR1 SNHLY, CDR2 FYNNEI. The CDR3 covers 14 residues. The CDR3 DNA follows: TGTGCCAGCAGTTGGACATTCCAAGGGGAAAAACTGTTTTTT. It codes for CASSWTFQGEKLFF.

The rearrangement links TRBV18 to TRBJ2-3; D perhaps matches TRBD2 (5 bases). CDR1 is KGHSH and CDR2 is LQKENI in the germline V gene. This CDR3 comprises 17 residues. Trimming cost V 3 bases and J 0 bases, with 16 bases left between them. CDR3 coding DNA: TGTGCCAGCTCACCTTCGGGGAACCCGTTCAGCACAGATACGCAGTATTTT. This sequence encodes CASSPSGNPFSTDTQYF.

This clone came up many times. The rearrangement joins TRBV5-1 to TRBJ2-4, with D perhaps matching TRBD2 (6 bases). The CDR3 has 14 residues. Germline CDR1 is SGHRS and CDR2 is YFSETQ. Trimming shortened V by 7 bases and J by 5 bases, and 16 bases separated the two germline ends. The CDR3 loop reads CASSPADYQNIQYF. Here the CDR3 DNA reads TGCGCCAGCTCCCCCGCGGACTACCAAAACATTCAGTACTTC. Complete variable domain (other parts from reference TRBV5-1 and TRBJ2-4): KAGVTQTPRYLIKTRGQQVTLSCSPISGHRSVSWYQQTPGQGLQFLFEYFSETQRNKGNFPGRFSGRQFSNSRSEMNVSTLELGDSALYLCASSPADYQNIQYFGAGTRLSVL.

The V and J genes are TRBV19 and TRBJ1-5; TRBD1 matches at 7 bases. Germline assignment: CDR1 LNHDA and CDR2 SQIVND (reference sequence). The CDR3 runs to 14 residues. V was pared by 6 bases and J by 2 bases, with 4 bases of the junction left unmatched. The DNA of the CDR3 is TGTGCCAGTAGCGCGGGACAGCGCAATCAGCCCCAGCATTTT. This sequence encodes CASSAGQRNQPQHF.

The chain carries TRBV7-2 and TRBJ1-5; weak D call: TRBD1 (6 bases). The germline gives CDR1 SGHTA, CDR2 FQGNSA. Trimming cost V 0 bases and J 7 bases, with 13 bases left between them. CDR3 length: 15 amino acids. CDR3 sequence reads: CASSLAGSQGQPQHF. The CDR3 DNA follows: TGTGCCAGCAGCTTAGCCGGGTCACAGGGACAGCCCCAGCATTTT.

V gene TRBV5-4 combines with J gene TRBJ2-5, with TRBD2 identical over 7 bases. From germline, CDR1 is SGHNT and CDR2 YYREEE (reference sequence). This CDR3 contains 15 residues. V dropped 4 bases and J dropped 1; count of bases not matched to a gene: 7. CDR3 bases: TGTGCCAGCAGCATCTTGAGCGGGATCCAAGAGACCCAGTACTTC. This sequence encodes CASSILSGIQETQYF.

V usage is TRBV28 and J usage is TRBJ1-2, with D tentatively TRBD1 (5 bases). Germline CDR1 and CDR2: MDHEN and SYDVKM. V shed 5 bases and J shed 2 bases, with 12 bases lying between them. This CDR3 is 14 amino acids long. DNA of the CDR3: TGTGCCAGCAGTCCTACCGACAGAAACTATGGCTACACCTTC. Translation: CASSPTDRNYGYTF.

The chain carries TRBV20-1 and TRBJ2-5; D unresolved. CDR1 is DFQATT and CDR2 is SNEGSKA in the germline V gene (reference sequence). V lost 5 bases and J lost 2, with 3 bases in between. The CDR3 consists of 10 residues. The CDR3 DNA reads TGCAGTGCTTATCAAGAGACCCAGTACTTC. It encodes CSAYQETQYF.

The chain recombines TRBV4-1 with TRBJ2-1, with 11 bases fitting TRBD2. From germline, CDR1 is MGHRA and CDR2 YSYEKL. This CDR3 is built from 15 residues. After removal of 5 bases from V and 9 bases from J, the junction contained 9 bases not matched to a gene. CDR3 amino acids: CASSFQTSGMGEQFF. The CDR3 region has the DNA TGCGCCAGCAGCTTTCAGACTAGCGGGATGGGTGAGCAGTTCTTC.

The chain joins TRBV10-2 to TRBJ2-1, with TRBD2 matching over 9 bases. J lost 9 bases, V lost 8 bases, and 14 bases had no gene match. Germline V gives CDR1 WSHSY, CDR2 SAAADI. CDR3 size: 15 residues. The CDR3 spells CASLGGGGRAVEQFF. The CDR3, as DNA: TGCGCCAGCTTGGGAGGGGGCGGGAGGGCCGTTGAGCAGTTCTTC.

The gene calls are TRBV29-1 and TRBJ2-7; a possible D gene is TRBD2 (5 bases). Trimming cost V 4 bases and J 4 bases, with 11 bases left between them. The germline gives CDR1 SQVTM, CDR2 ANQGSEA. The CDR3 runs to 12 residues. Written as DNA, the CDR3 is TGCAGCGTTGGGTCAGGACTTTACGAGCAGTACTTC. Amino acids: CSVGSGLYEQYF.

The genes are TRBV6-5 and TRBJ1-1, with D possibly TRBD1 on 5 matching bases. The CDR3 covers 13 residues. Between the trimmed V and J ends, which lost 2 bases and 1 base, there was a span of 5 bases. Germline V gene data show CDR1 as MNHEY and CDR2 as SVGAGI. In nucleotides, the CDR3 is TGTGCCAGCAGTTACCAGGGGAACACTGAAGCTTTCTTT. Its translation: CASSYQGNTEAFF.

This chain joins TRBV7-2 and TRBJ2-7, with a tentative D call TRBD2 (6 bases). Germline CDR1 reads SGHTA; CDR2 reads FQGNSA. This CDR3 contains 15 residues. The V gene lost 4 bases and the J gene lost 2 bases, with 15 bases spanning the gap. The CDR3: CASSSAGLVAYEQYF. CDR3 bases: TGTGCCAGCAGCTCCGCGGGGCTAGTGGCCTACGAGCAGTACTTC. The full variable domain, rest sourced from reference TRBV7-2 and TRBJ2-7, is GAGVSQSPSNKVTEKGKDVELRCDPISGHTALYWYRQSLGQGLEFLIYFQGNSAPDKSGLPSDRFSAERTGGSVSTLTIQRTQQEDSAVYLCASSSAGLVAYEQYFGPGTRLTVT.

V and J are TRBV10-3 and TRBJ1-1, with 9 bases aligning to TRBD1. Trimming removed 7 bases from V and 7 bases from J; junction bases left unmatched: 7. This CDR3 has 13 residues. Looked up from germline, CDR1 is ENHRY and CDR2 is SYGVKD. The CDR3 coding sequence is TGTGCCATCAATCCGGGACAGGGTGGTGAAGCTTTCTTT. This translates into CAINPGQGGEAFF.

The chain uses TRBV29-1 and TRBJ1-1, with D possibly matching TRBD1 (5 bases). V lost 0 bases, J lost 10 bases, and 15 bases lay in between. Germline assignment: CDR1 SQVTM and CDR2 ANQGSEA. The CDR3 extends over 13 amino acids. CDR3 amino acids: CSVEDPGRGGAFF. CDR3 nucleotides: TGCAGCGTTGAAGACCCAGGGCGAGGTGGAGCTTTCTTT.

This sequence joins TRBV7-2 and TRBJ2-5; 7 positions agree with TRBD1. Losses at the gene ends were 5 bases for V and 4 bases for J; bases not matched to a gene: 10. The CDR3 is 15 amino acids. CDR1 is SGHTA, CDR2 FQGNSA, per germline. The CDR3: CASSILGGAGETQYF. As DNA, the CDR3 is TGTGCCAGCAGCATCCTAGGGGGCGCAGGAGAGACCCAGTACTTC. Using reference TRBV7-2 and TRBJ2-5 for the parts outside the CDR3, the full variable domain is GAGVSQSPSNKVTEKGKDVELRCDPISGHTALYWYRQSLGQGLEFLIYFQGNSAPDKSGLPSDRFSAERTGGSVSTLTIQRTQQEDSAVYLCASSILGGAGETQYFGPGTRLLVL.

The rearrangement uses TRBV7-9 and TRBJ2-1; 9 bases line up with TRBD2. V dropped 6 bases and J dropped 0; count of bases not matched to a gene: 3. The CDR3 length is 15 residues. Germline assignment: CDR1 SEHNR and CDR2 FQNEAQ (reference sequence). CDR3 bases: TGTGCCAGCAGGGATAGCGGGAGCTCCTACAATGAGCAGTTCTTC. As protein: CASRDSGSSYNEQFF. The entire variable domain, with the rest obtained from reference TRBV7-9 and TRBJ2-1, is as follows: DTGVSQNPRHKITKRGQNVTFRCDPISEHNRLYWYRQTLGQGPEFLTYFQNEAQLEKSRLLSDRFSAERPKGSFSTLEIQRTEQGDSAMYLCASRDSGSSYNEQFFGPGTRLTVL.

V and J are TRBV10-2 and TRBJ2-7; TRBD2 aligns across 9 bases. The CDR3 runs to 17 residues. The germline gives CDR1 WSHSY, CDR2 SAAADI. The junction had 14 bases not matched to a gene; V was cut back by 2 bases and J by 6 bases. In DNA, the CDR3 is TGCGCCAGCAGTGAGCAGGGATTAGCGGGAGTAGGGTCCGAGCAGTACTTC. Translation: CASSEQGLAGVGSEQYF.

V and J are TRBV5-3 and TRBJ2-7; 10 nucleotides agree with TRBD2. TRBV5-3 is filed as an ORF, its function uncertain. This CDR3 has 17 amino acids. The CDR3 DNA is TGCTCCGAGAGACGACAGGGAACTAGCGGGGCGTCCTACGAGCAGTACGTC. It yields the protein CSERRQGTSGASYEQYV.

The rearrangement uses TRBV9 and TRBJ1-1; the D is unclear. The CDR3 is made up of 12 amino acids. Trimming stripped 0 bases from V and 11 bases from J, with 11 bases between. The germline V gene has CDR1 SGDLS and CDR2 YYNGEE. CDR3 nucleotides: TGTGCCAGCAGCGTAGTTGTGACACAGGCTTTCTTT. This encodes CASSVVVTQAFF.

The V call is TRBV11-2, the J call TRBJ2-1; perhaps TRBD2 as D (7 bases). V lost 1 base to trimming and J lost 10 bases, with 14 bases between them. This CDR3 is built from 14 residues. Germline V CDR1 and CDR2: SGHAT, FQNNGV. The DNA for the CDR3 is TGTGCCAGCAGCTTAGGGGGGGGCGCACGAGAGCAGTTCTTC. Amino acid sequence: CASSLGGGAREQFF.

This sequence joins TRBV28 and TRBJ1-2, with D unresolved. The CDR3 runs 13 residues. V was shortened by 6 bases and J by 2 bases, with 10 bases between the two germline ends. CDR1 MDHEN and CDR2 SYDVKM come from the germline V gene. CDR3 residues: CASSRRVNYGYTF. As DNA, the CDR3 is TGTGCCAGCAGCCGCCGGGTAAACTATGGCTACACCTTC.

The V call is TRBV19, the J call TRBJ2-1; a weak D match, TRBD2 (5 bases). CDR1 and CDR2 (germline): LNHDA, SQIVND (reference sequence). Trimming took off 4 bases at V and 4 bases at J, with 8 bases between the two ends. The CDR3 sequence is 13 residues long. Here the CDR3 DNA reads TGTGCCAGTAGTACTGGGAGTTACAATGAGCAGTTCTTC. It yields the protein CASSTGSYNEQFF.

This rearrangement joins TRBV5-6 to TRBJ2-5, with 7 bases identical to TRBD2. Germline CDR1 is SGHDT and CDR2 is YYEEEE. Losses at the gene ends were 0 bases for V and 2 bases for J; bases not matched to a gene: 4. The CDR3 spans 15 residues. The CDR3 DNA sequence: TGTGCCAGCAGCTTGGTCCTAGCGGTTCAAGAGACCCAGTACTTC. Its translation: CASSLVLAVQETQYF.

The chain combines TRBV5-4 with TRBJ2-1, with 7 positions matching TRBD2. After removal of 3 bases from V and 7 bases from J, the junction contained 16 bases not matched to a gene. Germline values: CDR1 SGHNT, CDR2 YYREEE (reference sequence). CDR3 length: 17 residues. The CDR3 sequence is CASSSGGMAGVVNEQFF. CDR3 nucleotide sequence: TGTGCCAGCAGCTCTGGGGGTATGGCGGGAGTCGTTAATGAGCAGTTCTTC.

This clone was detected only a few times. This chain links TRBV14 with TRBJ1-5; TRBD1 matches at 7 bases. The germline gives CDR1 SGHDN, CDR2 FVKESK. Unmatched junction bases numbered 13, after V lost 5 bases and J lost 0 bases. The CDR3 length is 18 residues. The chain's CDR3 is CASSAQTGATDSNQPQHF. The DNA for the CDR3 is TGTGCCAGCAGCGCCCAAACAGGGGCTACTGATAGCAATCAGCCCCAGCATTTT.

The rearrangement links TRBV11-3 to TRBJ2-3; no clear D. Germline values: CDR1 SGHNT, CDR2 YENEEA. Trimming left V 5 bases short and J 4 bases short, with 10 bases between. The CDR3 runs 13 residues. The CDR3: CASSDRRADTQYF. CDR3 sequence (DNA): TGTGCCAGCAGCGATCGGAGAGCAGATACGCAGTATTTT.

J is TRBJ1-2 and V is TRBV28, with D perhaps matching TRBD1 (6 bases). Germline V gene lookup returns CDR1 MDHEN and CDR2 SYDVKM. The CDR3 contains 13 residues. The V end was cut by 5 bases, the J end by 3 bases, with 10 bases between. Here the CDR3 reads CASSGWTDYGYTF. For the CDR3, the DNA is TGTGCCAGCAGTGGGTGGACAGACTATGGCTACACCTTC.

The chain uses TRBV7-7 and TRBJ2-5; possible D gene TRBD2, 5 bases. Germline lookup yields CDR1 SSHAT and CDR2 FNYEAQ (reference sequence). V gave up 5 bases and J gave up 0 bases, with 13 bases separating them. The CDR3 spans 15 residues. CDR3 protein: CASSQLGIDQETQYF. The CDR3 DNA sequence: TGTGCCAGCAGCCAACTAGGCATCGACCAAGAGACCCAGTACTTC. Combining the CDR3 with reference TRBV7-7 and TRBJ2-5 gives the whole variable domain GAGVSQSPRYKVTKRGQDVTLRCDPISSHATLYWYQQALGQGPEFLTYFNYEAQPDKSGLPSDRFSAERPEGSISTLTIQRTEQRDSAMYRCASSQLGIDQETQYFGPGTRLLVL.